Sequencing of this TCR beta chain was carried out in a study of blood T cell repertoires in COVID-19. The method was immunoSEQ multiplex PCR; TCRdb's version includes in-frame clones alone and lacks a portion of them. This repertoire shows about 350,000 clones, around nine tenths found once; its top ten account for around 6.6%. Seattle's cohort entered during active infection and was followed longitudinally. V lost 3 bases, J lost 6 bases, and 5 bases stayed unmatched. The germline CDR1 and CDR2 sequences are MRHNA and SNTAGT. The CDR3 has 15 residues. There are a few counts of this clone. What was sequenced was peripheral blood. The sequence came from a woman in her seventies with COVID-19, enrolled during active disease. The chain links TRBV6-4 to TRBJ2-1; 10 positions match TRBD1. The CDR3 here is CASSEGTGAPNEQFF. The CDR3 coding sequence is TGTGCCAGCAGTGAGGGGACAGGGGCCCCCAATGAGCAGTTCTTC.